The rows below give T cell receptor beta chains drawn from one sample of a study of OX40 agonist ivuxolimab in advanced cancers. Sequencing was performed with immunoSEQ multiplex PCR; in TCRdb, only in-frame clones are kept and a portion is missing. The sample gives about 98,000 clones, approximately 93% of which show up once; about 0.24% is in the top ten. The input for sequencing was CD4+ or CD8+ T cells sorted from blood, taken in a trial of the OX40 agonist ivuxolimab. The receptor set was obtained from an adult with an advanced solid tumor such as melanoma, head and neck, liver or kidney cancer. The CDR3 runs from the conserved cysteine through the conserved F or W. A D gene is named only where the DNA matches it firmly. The size entry is marked missing in some rows and otherwise reads once, few, many or a size class.

TRBD1	once	TRBV7-3	TRBJ2-3	CASSPWGQTTDTQYF	TGTGCCAGCAGCCCATGGGGACAGACGACAGATACGCAGTATTTT
.	once	TRBV6-5	TRBJ1-5	CASSYAYQPQHF	TGTGCCAGCAGTTACGCGTATCAGCCCCAGCATTTT
TRBD2	.	TRBV9	TRBJ2-1	CASSEGLSYNEQFF	TGTGCCAGCAGCGAGGGACTATCCTACAATGAGCAGTTCTTC
.	.	TRBV9	TRBJ2-1	CASSADGYNEQFF	TGTGCCAGCAGCGCGGACGGATACAATGAGCAGTTCTTC
.	.	TRBV30	TRBJ1-1	CAWTKGRGHVNTEAFF	TGTGCCTGGACCAAAGGGAGGGGACACGTGAACACTGAAGCTTTCTTT
TRBD1	.	TRBV11-3	TRBJ1-4	CASSFSSGGGEKLFF	TGTGCCAGCAGCTTTTCATCAGGGGGCGGAGAAAAACTGTTTTTT
.	.	TRBV7-2	TRBJ2-3	CASSWATDTQYF	TGTGCCAGCAGCTGGGCCACAGATACGCAGTATTTT
.	.	TRBV4-3	TRBJ1-1	CASSQGPGDTEAFF	TGCGCCAGCAGCCAAGGACCGGGGGACACTGAAGCTTTCTTT
.	.	TRBV11-2	TRBJ2-5	CASSLEPARETQYF	TGTGCCAGCAGCTTAGAACCCGCCCGAGAGACCCAGTACTTC
TRBD2	.	TRBV10-3	TRBJ2-1	CAISGTSGRVPNEQFF	TGTGCCATCAGTGGGACTAGCGGGAGGGTCCCCAATGAGCAGTTCTTC
TRBD2	.	TRBV28	TRBJ2-7	CASSPRGAGAHYEQYF	TGTGCCAGCAGCCCACGGGGAGCGGGGGCCCACTACGAGCAGTACTTC
.	.	TRBV2	TRBJ2-1	CASGVLLYNEQFF	TGTGCCAGCGGGGTCCTCCTATACAATGAGCAGTTCTTC
TRBD1	.	TRBV4-3	TRBJ1-2	CASSQFQVNWDRVPDNNYGYTF	TGCGCCAGCAGCCAGTTTCAGGTTAACTGGGACAGGGTTCCGGACAATAACTATGGCTACACCTTC
.	.	TRBV7-2	TRBJ1-5	CASSLAGIYSNQPQHF	TGTGCCAGCAGCTTAGCCGGCATATATAGCAATCAGCCCCAGCATTTT
TRBD1	.	TRBV30	TRBJ1-5	CAWDRGLSNQPQHF	TGTGCCTGGGACAGGGGGCTTAGCAATCAGCCCCAGCATTTT
.	.	TRBV28	TRBJ1-1	CASSLGPQEAFF	TGTGCCAGCAGTTTGGGACCCCAAGAAGCTTTCTTT
.	.	TRBV30	TRBJ2-1	CAWSVWRTSGSYNEQFF	TGTGCCTGGAGTGTGTGGAGGACCTCGGGCTCCTACAATGAGCAGTTCTTC
.	.	TRBV7-8	TRBJ2-1	CASSLVLNNEQFF	TGTGCCAGCAGCTTGGTGCTGAACAATGAGCAGTTCTTC
.	.	TRBV2	TRBJ1-5	CASRAGDTVNQPQHF	TGTGCCAGCAGAGCCGGGGACACCGTGAATCAGCCCCAGCATTTT
TRBD1	few	TRBV6-5	TRBJ1-5	CASRQGRNQPQHF	TGTGCCAGCAGACAGGGGAGGAATCAGCCCCAGCATTTT
.	.	TRBV9	TRBJ2-1	CASSDRDGGENEQFF	TGTGCCAGCAGCGACCGGGACGGTGGGGAGAATGAGCAGTTCTTC
.	.	TRBV28	TRBJ1-2	CASSFVRDYGYTF	TGTGCCAGCAGTTTTGTCAGGGACTATGGCTACACCTTC
TRBD2	.	TRBV4-1	TRBJ2-3	CASSPRLAASTDTQYF	TGCGCCAGCAGCCCACGACTAGCCGCTAGCACAGATACGCAGTATTTT
TRBD1	.	TRBV4-2	TRBJ1-5	CASSQAGTEQPQHF	TGTGCCAGCAGCCAAGCCGGGACAGAGCAGCCCCAGCATTTT
.	once	TRBV11-3	TRBJ2-5	CASSRTTTETQYF	TGTGCCAGCAGCAGGACTACTACGGAGACCCAGTACTTC
.	.	TRBV14	TRBJ2-5	CASSQDLIGVTYF	TGTGCCAGCAGCCAAGACCTCATTGGTGTGACGTACTTC
.	.	TRBV28	TRBJ1-1	CASSLRDTEAFF	TGTGCCAGCAGTTTAAGAGACACTGAAGCTTTCTTT
TRBD1	.	TRBV23-1	TRBJ1-4	CASSQSEALTGAPPTNEKLFF	TGCGCCAGCAGTCAATCGGAGGCCCTGACAGGGGCCCCTCCAACTAATGAAAAACTGTTTTTT
.	once	TRBV18	TRBJ2-3	CASSPPIDTQYF	TGTGCCAGCTCACCACCGATAGATACGCAGTATTTT
.	.	TRBV2	TRBJ2-5	CASSEAVYQETQYF	TGTGCCAGCAGTGAAGCGGTTTACCAAGAGACCCAGTACTTC
.	.	TRBV28	TRBJ1-6	CASSYSGGSYNSPLHF	TGTGCCAGCAGTTACTCGGGTGGATCCTATAATTCACCCCTCCACTTT
.	.	TRBV30	TRBJ1-6	CAWSRTSANSPLHF	TGTGCCTGGAGCCGAACATCAGCTAATTCACCCCTCCACTTT
.	.	TRBV6-6	TRBJ2-1	CASSYGRNNEQFF	TGTGCCAGCAGTTATGGCCGCAACAATGAGCAGTTCTTC
.	once	TRBV6-5	TRBJ2-1	CASSLKNEQFF	TGTGCCAGCAGTTTAAAAAATGAGCAGTTCTTC
.	.	TRBV7-2	TRBJ1-5	CASSLVGDQPQHF	TGTGCCAGCAGCTTAGTTGGGGATCAGCCCCAGCATTTT
TRBD2	.	TRBV11-3	TRBJ2-1	CASSLIRAGPWDEQFF	TGTGCCAGCAGCTTAATCAGAGCGGGACCCTGGGATGAGCAGTTCTTC
.	.	TRBV15	TRBJ2-7	CATSRAHNVGEQYF	TGTGCCACCAGCAGAGCCCACAACGTGGGCGAGCAGTACTTC
.	few	TRBV10-3	TRBJ1-5	CAISGQGGYQPQHF	TGTGCCATCAGTGGCCAGGGCGGCTATCAGCCCCAGCATTTT
.	.	TRBV6-1	TRBJ1-5	CASSGPNYSNQPQHF	TGTGCCAGCAGTGGTCCGAATTATAGCAATCAGCCCCAGCATTTT
.	.	TRBV7-3	TRBJ2-1	CASSLGLNGEQFF	TGTGCCAGCAGCTTAGGGTTAAACGGTGAGCAGTTCTTC